The 13 T cell receptor beta chains given below trace back to one sample, sequenced in a study of blood T cells in healthy people across ages. With a J-beta primer mix and a sample-barcoded 5' primer, a second PCR ran about 7 to 11 cycles. MiXCR, run by TCRdb on the 5' RACE reads, gives a single entry per CDR3 protein. The sample contains around 800,000 distinct CDR3 sequences, under 55% of which appear only once. Sequencing used blood. These receptors came from a man aged 55-75 years in good health.

The chain is built from TRBV2 and TRBJ2-5; TRBD1 matches at 8 bases. Matching the DNA end better, TRBJ2-7 makes the J call doubtful. Germline V lookup: CDR1 SNHLY, CDR2 FYNNEI. This CDR3 spans 17 amino acids. CDR3 residues: CASSLAIPGQVADEQYF. CDR3 bases: TGTGCCAGCAGTCTCGCAATACCGGGACAGGTGGCCGACGAGCAGTACTTC.

V usage is TRBV6-4 and J usage is TRBJ1-1, with 8 bases that match TRBD1. The CDR3 has 17 amino acids. Germline trimming cut 5 bases from V and 1 base from J; bases unmatched to any gene: 12. CDR1 is MRHNA, CDR2 SNTAGT, per germline. CDR3 DNA: TGTGCCAGCAGTCCATTTGCGACAGGGGATAAGAACACTGAAGCTTTCTTT. Its protein product is CASSPFATGDKNTEAFF.

Concerning this clonotype itself: One end of the junction does not line up with germline, which may come from a read error. The chain couples TRBV27 to TRBJ2-7; the D gene is possibly TRBD1 (6 bases). The CDR3 runs 15 residues. The V gene's germline CDR1 is MNHEY and CDR2 SMNVEV (reference sequence). The CDR3 is CASSLRGTPYGEQYF. The CDR3 nucleotides are TGCGCCAGCAGTTTAAGGGGGACACCGTACGGAGAGCAGTACTTC.

This clonotype occurred a few times. This chain joins TRBV28 and TRBJ2-3, with a tentative D call TRBD1 (6 bases). CDR3 length: 17 amino acids. Deletions cut 5 bases from V and 0 bases from J, with 18 bases between. CDR1 and CDR2 (germline): MDHEN, SYDVKM. The CDR3 loop is CASSPRTGRTSTDTQYF. DNA for the CDR3: TGTGCCAGCAGTCCGCGAACAGGGCGGACTAGCACAGATACGCAGTATTTT.

This clonotype was seen a few times. V usage is TRBV13 and J usage is TRBJ2-3; D might be TRBD2 (5 bases). Germline-derived CDR1 and CDR2 are PRHDT and FYEKMQ (reference sequence). Trimming removed 6 bases from V and 3 bases from J, with 16 bases in between. There are 15 residues in the CDR3. In nucleotides, the CDR3 is TGTGCCAGCAGTTCTAGGCTCAGCGGTACAGATACGCAGTATTTT. Residues: CASSSRLSGTDTQYF.

The rearrangement uses TRBV5-5 and TRBJ2-7; the match to TRBD2 covers 9 bases. From germline, CDR1 is SGHKS and CDR2 YYEKEE (reference sequence). This CDR3 spans 16 amino acids. Trimming removed 4 bases from V and 2 bases from J; junction bases left unmatched: 10. As DNA, the CDR3 is TGTGCCAGCAGCGTATTGACTAGCGGTAAGGCCTACGAGCAGTACTTC. Translated: CASSVLTSGKAYEQYF.

The chain employs TRBV11-2 and TRBJ2-7, with D perhaps TRBD1 or TRBD2 (5 bases each). The CDR3 length is 14 residues. CDR1 and CDR2 (germline): SGHAT, FQNNGV. Trimming took off 4 bases at V and 2 bases at J, with 12 bases between the two ends. CDR3 nucleotide sequence: TGTGCCAGCAGCTCCGGGACGCCTACCTACGAGCAGTACTTC. Translation gives CASSSGTPTYEQYF.

The V call is TRBV20-1, the J call TRBJ2-5, with 10 bases matching TRBD1. Germline CDR1 DFQATT, CDR2 SNEGSKA (reference sequence). V shed 5 bases and J 7 bases; nucleotides not matched to a gene: 7. The CDR3 runs 13 residues. The CDR3 here is CSAPRTGGGTQYF. For the CDR3, the DNA is TGCAGTGCTCCCCGGACAGGGGGTGGGACCCAGTACTTC.

This clonotype was counted ten times or more. CDR3 coding DNA: TGCGCCAGCAGCCAGAGCACAGATACGCAGTATTTT. It specifies CASSQSTDTQYF. The rearrangement links TRBV4-3 to TRBJ2-3; D remains ambiguous. This CDR3 has 12 residues. V lost 3 bases and J 0 bases, leaving 1 base between the germline ends. Per germline, CDR1 LGHNA and CDR2 YSLEER.

The chain couples TRBV20-1 to TRBJ2-1; 7 bases fit TRBD1. Trimming removed 3 bases from V and 8 bases from J; junction bases left unmatched: 4. Germline V gene sequence: CDR1 DFQATT, CDR2 SNEGSKA (reference sequence). CDR3 length: 12 amino acids. Here the CDR3 reads CSARTGSDEQFF. The CDR3 DNA follows: TGCAGTGCTAGGACAGGGAGCGATGAGCAGTTCTTC.

In regard to this clonotype: Relative to the germline gene, one junction end is altered; a read error may explain this. The chain carries TRBV4-1 and TRBJ1-2; 9 nucleotides match TRBD1. This CDR3 has 15 residues. Germline V CDR1 and CDR2: MGHRA, YSYEKL. CDR3 residues: CASSQTRTGVYGYIF. The CDR3 DNA reads as TGCGCCAGCAGCCAAACCCGGACAGGGGTATATGGCTACATCTTC.

The chain couples TRBV4-3 to TRBJ1-4; tentative D call: TRBD1 (6 bases). CDR3 length: 14 amino acids. Germline CDR1 and CDR2: LGHNA and YSLEER. Trimming stripped 4 bases from V and 8 bases from J, with 14 bases between. CDR3 nucleotide sequence: TGCGCCAGCAGCCGCGCGAGGGGGGGAGAAAAACTGTTTTTT. It specifies CASSRARGGEKLFF.

The V and J genes are TRBV6-1 and TRBJ1-4; 7 positions match TRBD1. After removal of 3 bases from V and 6 bases from J, the junction contained 7 bases not matched to a gene. Germline V lookup: CDR1 MNHNS, CDR2 SASEGT. The CDR3 is made up of 15 amino acids. As DNA, the CDR3 is TGTGCCAGCAGTGACGCAGCAGGGGGGTATGAAAAACTGTTTTTT. Amino acids: CASSDAAGGYEKLFF.